This is a list of T cell receptor beta chains from one sample in a study of T cell responses to AZD1222 COVID-19 vaccine. Produced via immunoSEQ multiplex PCR; TCRdb's table is partial and in-frame only. The sample has some 150,000 clones; 92% are singletons. The sequencing used peripheral blood, collected on day 0 of AZD1222 vaccination. The source of these receptors is an adult in good health. The CDR3 runs from the conserved cysteine through the conserved F or W. A D gene is named only where the DNA matches it firmly. Not every row has a clone size; where given, it reads once, few, many or a size class.

NA	TRBJ2-7	NA	TRBV6-1	TGTGCCAGCAGTGAAGATGGCAGGAAAAGCGCGTTCTACGAGCAGTACTTC	CASSEDGRKSAFYEQYF
NA	TRBJ2-3	NA	TRBV5-1	TGCGCCAGCAGCATCCCGCCCGGTCGGAACACAGATACGCAGTATTTT	CASSIPPGRNTDTQYF
NA	TRBJ2-1	NA	TRBV7-2	TGTGCCAGCAGCTATAGTAGGGGTTATGCTGAGCAGTTCTTC	CASSYSRGYAEQFF
NA	TRBJ1-4	once	TRBV6-5	TGTGCCAGCGGGGCGGATCGGGAAAAACTGTTTTTT	CASGADREKLFF
NA	TRBJ2-6	NA	TRBV7-9	TGTGCCAGCAGCCGGGACCTTCCTTCTGGGGCCAACGTCCTGACTTTC	CASSRDLPSGANVLTF
NA	TRBJ1-2	NA	TRBV5-1	TGCGCCAGCAGCCCGGGGTGGGGGAACTATGGCTACACCTTC	CASSPGWGNYGYTF
TRBD1	TRBJ2-7	NA	TRBV9	TGTGCCAGCAGCCCTCTCCAGGACAGGGGGCGCGAGCAGTACTTC	CASSPLQDRGREQYF
NA	TRBJ1-5	NA	TRBV7-6	TGTGCCAGCAGCTTAGGTCAGCAGCAGCCCCAGCATTTT	CASSLGQQQPQHF
NA	TRBJ2-2	NA	TRBV28	TGTGCCAGCAGTCACCACCAGAGGTTGACCGGGGAGCTGTTTTTT	CASSHHQRLTGELFF
NA	TRBJ1-2	once	TRBV6-5	TGTGCCAGCAGTTGGAGCTACAGGGTGGGCTACACCTTC	CASSWSYRVGYTF
NA	TRBJ1-2	NA	TRBV6-5	TGTGCCAGCAGTACAGGAATCTATGGCTACACCTTC	CASSTGIYGYTF
TRBD1	TRBJ1-6	NA	TRBV9	TGTGCCAGCAGCGGCCTCAGGGGGGCTGGTTCACCCCTCCACTTT	CASSGLRGAGSPLHF
NA	TRBJ1-4	once	TRBV23-1	TGCGCCAGCAGCTCGTTGGGGGAACTGTTTTTT	CASSSLGELFF
TRBD2	TRBJ2-7	NA	TRBV9	TGTGCCAGCAGCGCCCCGGGCGGCGGGAGGGCCTGGGAGCAGTACTTC	CASSAPGGGRAWEQYF
NA	TRBJ1-4	NA	TRBV27	TGTGCCAGCAGTTTCGGGACAAGGGCTGAAAAACTGTTTTTT	CASSFGTRAEKLFF